This T cell receptor beta chain was found in a study of blood T cells in healthy people across ages. V lost 3 bases, J lost 8 bases, and 11 bases lay in between. This CDR3 is built from 13 residues. Germline CDR1 and CDR2: SGHRS and YFSETQ. The second PCR ran about 6 to 12 cycles with a sample-barcoded 5' primer and J-beta primers. Each CDR3 protein gets one entry after TCRdb re-called the 5' RACE reads with MiXCR. The data show about 1 million distinct CDR3 sequences, 40% to 55% seen once. V gene TRBV5-1 combines with J gene TRBJ1-4, with D uncertain. This TCR was sampled from a woman in her fifties or sixties in good health. Sequencing used blood. CDR3 loop: CASSSETREKLFF. The CDR3 nucleotides are TGCGCCAGCAGCTCGGAAACCAGGGAAAAACTGTTTTTT.